This TCR beta chain originates from a study of naive and memory T cell subsets. Two oligonucleotides, mixed equimolar, formed the beta constant-region primer covering TRBC1 and TRBC2. Ligation attached a single-stranded oligonucleotide with a 12-nucleotide UMI and the SP2 primer to the cDNA 3' end. TCRdb ran MiXCR on the UMI-ligation and nested PCR reads and lists one entry per CDR3 protein. The table includes about 90,000 distinct CDR3 sequences, 5.5% to 8.5% detected once. After the first PCR, alpha and beta chain libraries were processed separately. Sequential positive selection took CD4 T cells first, then CD8 T cells. The CDR3 spans 14 residues. Between the trimmed V and J ends, which lost 4 bases and 0 bases, there was a span of 13 bases. Germline V gene lookup returns CDR1 DFQATT and CDR2 SNEGSKA (reference sequence). This clonotype was found many times.

The V and J genes are TRBV20-1 and TRBJ2-7, with D perhaps matching TRBD1 or TRBD2 (5 bases each). Input material: central memory CD4+ T cells from blood. The clonotype was recovered from a human donor in good health. The DNA for the CDR3 is TGCAGTGCTAACCGGGACGGGCTCTCCTACGAGCAGTACTTC. Amino acids: CSANRDGLSYEQYF.